What follows are 20 T cell receptor delta chains derived from one specimen sequenced in a study of gamma-delta T cells after stem cell transplantation (dated by TCRdb to 2016 to 2018). Library preparation was by RT-PCR. TCRdb lists the instrument as Illumina MiSeq. TCRdb processed the public reads again with the CATT caller, after which rows with matching DNA were combined. The sample table shows 12,000 or so delta-chain clones, and 1.3% are seen once. The ten largest clones take up 10% of the sample. Material for sequencing was gamma-delta T cells. These receptors were obtained from a human donor. It is not recorded whose cells these are; they may come from a transplant donor.

With regard to this clone: The protein TCRdb lists belongs to a much larger clone and differs from this DNA's translation at residue 14, which points to a read error; the protein shown is made from the DNA. The CDR3 sequence is CACDTVSPGTGTDELIF. DNA of the CDR3: TGTGCCTGTGACACCGTAAGTCCGGGTACTGGGACCGATGAACTCATCTTT. V gene TRDV2 combines with J gene TRDJ1, with a tentative D call TRDD3 (6 bases). The CDR3 totals 17 residues. The V gene's germline CDR1 is GEAIGNYY and CDR2 EKD.

Comments on this clone: TCRdb lists the protein of a much larger clone for this DNA, which differs at residue 5, so this is likely a read error; the protein given here is translated from the DNA itself. CDR3 sequence reads: CACDAVITPTDKLIF. In nucleotides, the CDR3 is TGTGCCTGTGACGCCGTGATAACCCCCACCGATAAACTCATCTTT. This chain connects TRDV2 to TRDJ1; D uncertain. V lost 3 bases and J 1 base, leaving 14 bases between the germline ends. The CDR3 is made up of 15 amino acids. Germline loops: CDR1 GEAIGNYY, CDR2 EKD.

The table lists this clone with a few counts. The genes are TRDV2 and TRDJ1; 11 bases match TRDD3. The CDR3 extends over 28 amino acids. With 0 bases clipped from V and 0 bases from J, the junction kept 38 bases outside the gene matches. Germline CDR1 is GEAIGNYY and CDR2 is EKD. CDR3 sequence reads: CACDTVRGQAFPREVGDTRPPYTDKLIF. The CDR3 DNA follows: TGTGCCTGTGACACCGTAAGGGGCCAGGCCTTCCCACGGGAGGTGGGGGATACGCGTCCACCGTACACCGATAAACTCATCTTT.

The sample holds many counts of this clone. The same CDR3 arises from other DNA sequences in this sample as well. The chain has TRDV2 and TRDJ1, with 9 bases lining up with TRDD3. V was pared by 4 bases and J by 1 base, with 6 bases of the junction left unmatched. The CDR3 covers 15 residues. Germline CDR1 is GEAIGNYY and CDR2 is EKD. The CDR3 spells CACETWGIPTDKLIF. Written as DNA, the CDR3 is TGTGCCTGTGAGACCTGGGGGATCCCCACCGATAAACTCATCTTT.

Comments on this clone: The protein TCRdb lists belongs to a much larger clone and differs from this DNA's translation at residue 14, which points to a read error; the protein shown is made from the DNA. This rearrangement joins TRDV2 to TRDJ1; 7 bases map to TRDD3. Germline V gene lookup returns CDR1 GEAIGNYY and CDR2 EKD. The CDR3 has 16 residues. CDR3 nucleotides: TGTGCCTGTGACCCGACTGGGGCCCTGTACACCGATAAACCCATCTTT. Protein sequence: CACDPTGALYTDKPIF.

This clone has more than one count but fewer than ten. CDR3 loop: CACDTTGASSWDTRQMFF. The CDR3 DNA is TGTGCCTGTGACACCACTGGGGCGAGCTCCTGGGACACCCGACAGATGTTTTTC. The chain carries TRDV2 and TRDJ3, with 7 positions matching TRDD3. The CDR3 has 18 amino acids. Germline CDR1 and CDR2: GEAIGNYY and EKD. J gave up 0 bases and V 0 bases, and 4 bases lay outside the gene matches.

A word on this clone: A far larger clone is one base from this, pointing to a likely read error. The sample contains more than one DNA sequence encoding this CDR3. This rearrangement joins TRDV2 to TRDJ1; 8 nucleotides align to TRDD3. CDR1 GEAIGNYY and CDR2 EKD come from the germline V gene. This CDR3 region has 16 residues. DNA of the CDR3: TGTGCCTGTGAATTACTGGGGGCCTCGTACACCGACAAACTCATCTTT. Translating gives CACELLGASYTDKLIF.

This clone is termed medium-sized. Other DNA sequences from this sample encode an identical CDR3 as well. This sequence joins TRDV2 and TRDJ1, with 12 bases fitting TRDD3. V was clipped by 3 bases and J by 0 bases; unmatched bases: 10. From germline, CDR1 is GEAIGNYY and CDR2 EKD. The CDR3 is 18 amino acids. Here the CDR3 reads CACDRLGDTPEYTDKLIF. In DNA form, the CDR3 reads TGTGCCTGTGACCGACTGGGGGATACCCCCGAGTACACCGATAAACTCATCTTT.

Notes on this clone: The likely explanation is a read error, given a far larger clone one base away. Within the sample, other DNA sequences also encode this same CDR3. V is TRDV2 and J is TRDJ1; TRDD3 agrees at 12 bases. The CDR3 covers 21 residues. The trim removed 0 bases at V and 0 bases at J, leaving 16 bases unmatched. The germline V gene has CDR1 GEAIGNYY and CDR2 EKD. In nucleotides, the CDR3 is TGTGCCTGTGACACCGTGGGCTGGGGGATACGTGATCAACATTACACCGATAAACTCATCTTT. Protein: CACDTVGWGIRDQHYTDKLIF.

A few counts support this clone. Germline is not matched at one junction end, which may reflect a read error. The genes are TRDV2 and TRDJ1; a weak D match, TRDD3 (6 bases). The CDR3 runs 14 residues. Germline CDR1 GEAIGNYY, CDR2 EKD. The CDR3 nucleotides are TGTGCCTGCGACAGGGTGGGGGGTCCCGATAAACTCATCTTT. It encodes CACDRVGGPDKLIF.

For this clone: One base away lies a much larger clone, so this may be a sequencing read error. The sample contains more than one DNA sequence encoding this CDR3. The chain has TRDV2 and TRDJ1, with 13 nucleotides matching TRDD3. This CDR3 region has 16 residues. Germline CDR1 is GEAIGNYY and CDR2 is EKD. The ends lost 3 bases at V and 11 bases at J; junction bases unmatched: 14. This CDR3 reads CACDATGGYAFAKLIF. CDR3 nucleotides: TGTGCCTGTGACGCTACTGGGGGATACGCGTTTGCTAAGCTCATCTTT.

This clone was counted ten times or more. The V gene is TRDV2, the J gene TRDJ1; the match to TRDD3 covers 9 bases. The CDR3 extends over 15 amino acids. J lost 6 bases, V lost 4 bases, and 11 bases had no gene match. Germline values: CDR1 GEAIGNYY, CDR2 EKD. CDR3 sequence (DNA): TGTGCCTGTGATCCACTGGGGGAGAAAACCCATAAACTCATCTTT. Protein sequence: CACDPLGEKTHKLIF.

On this clone itself: The same CDR3 also results from other DNA sequences found in this sample. The genes are TRDV2 and TRDJ1; the match to TRDD3 covers 12 bases. CDR3 length equals 17 residues. V dropped 3 bases and J dropped 1; count of bases not matched to a gene: 8. Per germline, CDR1 GEAIGNYY and CDR2 EKD. The CDR3 sequence: CACDPVLGDTGTDKLIF. CDR3 nucleotide sequence: TGTGCCTGTGACCCTGTACTGGGGGATACAGGCACCGATAAACTCATCTTT.

This clone has only a few counts. Translating this DNA gives a protein that differs at residue 8 from the TCRdb one, which belongs to a much larger clone; a read error is likely, and the protein shown is this translation. The V call is TRDV2, the J call TRDJ1; no reliable D call. Germline V gene data show CDR1 as GEAIGNYY and CDR2 as EKD. The CDR3 extends over 16 amino acids. Trimming removed 3 bases at V and 0 bases at J, with 16 bases between. The CDR3 region has the DNA TGTGCCTGTGACCCCGTGAGTGACGCGTACACCGATAAACTCATCTTT. Translation gives CACDPVSDAYTDKLIF.

This clone was recorded at least ten times. The V gene is TRDV2, the J gene TRDJ1; 9 bases are a match to TRDD3. With 3 bases clipped from V and 3 bases from J, the junction kept 7 bases outside the gene matches. CDR3 size: 15 residues. Germline CDR1 GEAIGNYY, CDR2 EKD. The CDR3 here is CACDRLGDGPDKLIF. CDR3 sequence (DNA): TGTGCCTGTGACCGGCTGGGGGATGGCCCCGATAAACTCATCTTT.

With regard to this clone: This is likely an artifact of a read error, given a far larger clone one base away. Within the sample, other DNA sequences also encode this same CDR3. The chain recombines TRDV2 with TRDJ1; TRDD3 matches 7 bases. This CDR3 comprises 21 residues. Trimming removed 0 bases from V and 3 bases from J; junction bases left unmatched: 24. Per the germline V gene, CDR1 is GEAIGNYY and CDR2 is EKD. CDR3 sequence: CACDTVASVLGTAIAADKLIF. For the CDR3, the DNA is TGTGCCTGTGACACCGTCGCTTCAGTACTGGGGACAGCAATAGCAGCCGATAAACTCATCTTT.

Details on this clone: The protein TCRdb gives is from a much larger clone and does not agree with this DNA's translation at residue 8, likely a read error; the protein shown here comes from the DNA. This chain uses TRDV2 with TRDJ3; D possibly corresponds to TRDD3 (5 bases). V gave up 0 bases and J gave up 1 base, with 12 bases separating them. Germline V lookup: CDR1 GEAIGNYY, CDR2 EKD. This CDR3 has 18 residues. Here the CDR3 reads CACDTGGLASWDTRQMFF. The CDR3, as DNA: TGTGCCTGTGACACCGGGGGGCTCGCGTCCTGGGACACCCGACAGATGTTTTTC.

The chain links TRDV2 to TRDJ1, with 10 bases matching TRDD3. J was trimmed by 1 base and V by 3 bases; bases with no gene match: 13. The CDR3 runs to 18 residues. Germline V gives CDR1 GEAIGNYY, CDR2 EKD. The CDR3 DNA follows: TGTGCCTGTGACTCACTGGGGGATCGGGACCGAGTCACCGATAAACTCATCTTT. Amino acids: CACDSLGDRDRVTDKLIF.

This clone was detected only a few times. A far larger clone is a single base away, which makes a read error likely. This sample includes further DNA sequences coding for the same CDR3. This sequence joins TRDV2 and TRDJ1, with TRDD3 matching over 12 bases. Germline V gene lookup returns CDR1 GEAIGNYY and CDR2 EKD. The CDR3 length is 15 residues. In DNA, the CDR3 is TGTGCCTGTGACAGACTGGGGGATACACGGGATAAGCTCATCTTT. Its translation is CACDRLGDTRDKLIF.

Remarks on this clone: A much larger clone differs from this one at a single base, so this may be a read error. V usage is TRDV2 and J usage is TRDJ1; perhaps TRDD3 as D (5 bases). CDR1 and CDR2 (germline): GEAIGNYY, EKD. The germline V and J ends were trimmed by 0 bases and 2 bases, with 18 bases remaining between them. This CDR3 comprises 17 residues. Here the CDR3 reads CACDTVEEYARTDKLIF. CDR3 nucleotides: TGTGCCTGTGACACCGTCGAGGAATACGCGCGGACCGATAAACTCATCTTT.